Described below is a single T cell receptor beta chain sequence and its context. Its antigen is undetermined. The sample is drawn from a study of a mutant IDH1 vaccine in newly diagnosed glioma. CDR3 size: 13 residues. CDR1 is SGHKS, CDR2 YYEKEE, per germline (reference sequence). V was pared by 4 bases and J by 5 bases, with 4 bases of the junction left unmatched. Time point described: week 5, during vaccination. Doses of 300 ug of mutant IDH1 20-mer peptide were given with topical imiquimod. Each astrocytoma in the donors was new, WHO grade 3 or 4, IDH1-mutant and ATRX-lost. Clones were sequenced by immunoSEQ multiplex PCR, and TCRdb holds only the in-frame ones, with some missing. This sample has 40,000 to 65,000 clones, with 78% found just once.

J is TRBJ1-1 and V is TRBV5-5, with 8 nucleotides matching TRBD1. Sequenced here: PBMCs, sampled from a glioma patient whose treatment included an IDH1 peptide vaccine. This TCR came from a woman in her 40s with glioma. CDR3 region: CASSLDRGTEAFF. The CDR3 nucleotides read TGTGCCAGCAGCCTCGACAGGGGAACTGAAGCTTTCTTT.